This entry features one T cell receptor (beta chain) sequence. Its antigen is unknown. This sample was included in a study of T cell responses to AZD1222 COVID-19 vaccine. Data came from immunoSEQ multiplex PCR; TCRdb stores just in-frame clones and leaves some out. The table lists 120,000 or so clones, approximately 90% of them singletons, with roughly 3.8% in the top ten. Germline CDR1 SNHLY, CDR2 FYNNEI. CDR3 length equals 14 residues. V was shortened by 6 bases and J by 7 bases, with 16 bases between the two germline ends. Study findings and constraints: Spike-specific TCR breadth and depth rose after two AZD1222 doses. Most donors were white British and more were female, and clonal diversity was possibly underestimated.

Pooling of second doses given at about 4 or about 12 weeks was done. The V gene is TRBV2, the J gene TRBJ1-5, with no clear D. The TCR sequence derives from an adult who received the AZD1222 COVID-19 vaccine. The starting material was peripheral blood, obtained 28 days after the second AZD1222 dose. Here the CDR3 reads CASRPLKGRQPQHF. For the CDR3, the DNA is TGTGCCAGCAGGCCCCTCAAAGGCCGGCAGCCCCAGCATTTT.